These 27 T cell receptor beta chains came from one sample sequenced in a study of blood T cell repertoires in COVID-19. TCRdb's copy holds only in-frame clones and misses some; the assay was immunoSEQ multiplex PCR. This repertoire shows under 250,000 clones, about 79% found once; its top ten account for approximately 1.3%. Sequenced sample: PBMCs or T cells enriched from blood (not recorded which). The receptor source for this set is a woman in her forties with acute COVID-19.

V and J are TRBV6-2 or TRBV6-3 and TRBJ1-1; D is unclear. The CDR3 contains 11 residues. Germline V gene lookup returns CDR1 MNHEY and CDR2 SVGEGT. V lost 3 bases to trimming and J lost 4 bases, with 3 bases between them. CDR3 sequence reads: CASSYITEAFF. The DNA for the CDR3 is TGTGCCAGCAGTTATATCACTGAAGCTTTCTTT.

The V and J genes are TRBV28 and TRBJ2-7; TRBD1 agrees at 7 bases. V dropped 4 bases and J dropped 5; count of bases not matched to a gene: 5. Germline assignment: CDR1 MDHEN and CDR2 SYDVKM. The CDR3 contains 13 residues. In DNA form, the CDR3 reads TGTGCCAGCAGTTCGACAGGGTACGACGAGCAGTACTTC. It yields the protein CASSSTGYDEQYF.

The genes are TRBV28 and TRBJ1-5; D uncertain. The V end was cut by 5 bases, the J end by 1 base, with 12 bases between. The CDR3 has 15 residues. From germline, CDR1 is MDHEN and CDR2 SYDVKM. Here the CDR3 DNA reads TGTGCCAGCAGTCTCGCCTCAGGAAGCAATCAGCCCCAGCATTTT. Protein product: CASSLASGSNQPQHF. Supplemented by reference TRBV28 and TRBJ1-5, the full variable domain reads DVKVTQSSRYLVKRTGEKVFLECVQDMDHENMFWYRQDPGLGLRLIYFSYDVKMKEKGDIPEGYSVSREKKERFSLILESASTNQTSMYLCASSLASGSNQPQHFGDGTRLSIL.

The V gene is TRBV27, the J gene TRBJ2-2, with 9 nucleotides matching TRBD2. The CDR3 totals 16 residues. Germline V CDR1 and CDR2: MNHEY, SMNVEV (reference sequence). The V and J ends lost 3 bases and 6 bases, in that order; junction bases with no gene match: 8. The CDR3, as DNA: TGTGCCAGCAGTTTTAGGCGGGAGGGCCTTTCCGGGGAGCTGTTTTTT. Protein product: CASSFRREGLSGELFF.

CDR3 in DNA: TGTGCCAGCAGCCCAACAGGGACACTTGGTGATGAGCAGTTCTTC. Protein: CASSPTGTLGDEQFF. The chain joins TRBV7-3 to TRBJ2-1; D is perhaps TRBD1 (6 bases). CDR3 length equals 15 residues. V lost 5 bases and J 8 bases, leaving 19 bases between the germline ends. Germline CDR1 reads SGHTA; CDR2 reads FQGTGA.

The V call is TRBV19, the J call TRBJ2-7; 7 bases line up with TRBD2. Per the germline V gene, CDR1 is LNHDA and CDR2 is SQIVND (reference sequence). The CDR3 is made up of 16 amino acids. With V trimmed by 6 bases and J by 2 bases, 13 bases remained unmatched. CDR3 protein: CASSTMGGVGAYEQYF. CDR3 nucleotides: TGTGCCAGTAGCACAATGGGAGGGGTAGGGGCCTACGAGCAGTACTTC.

This sequence joins TRBV30 and TRBJ2-1; no firm D call. This CDR3 region has 11 residues. CDR1 and CDR2 (germline): GTSNPN, SVGIG (reference sequence). Between the trimmed V and J ends, which lost 0 bases and 9 bases, there was a span of 6 bases. The CDR3 here is CAWSVSLEQFF. As DNA, the CDR3 is TGTGCCTGGAGTGTATCTCTTGAGCAGTTCTTC.

This clone was recorded once. The chain combines TRBV5-1 with TRBJ1-5; D is unclear. CDR1 and CDR2 from the germline V gene are SGHRS and YFSETQ. CDR3 length: 12 residues. V lost 6 bases and J 11 bases, leaving 15 bases between the germline ends. CDR3 region: CASIRRSGAQHF. The CDR3 DNA is TGCGCCAGCATCCGGAGAAGCGGGGCCCAGCATTTT.

This clone was seen once. V is TRBV20-1 and J is TRBJ2-3; D is unresolved. Trimming cost V 6 bases and J 5 bases, with 6 bases left between them. Germline V lookup: CDR1 DFQATT, CDR2 SNEGSKA (reference sequence). The CDR3 has 10 residues. The CDR3 spells CSAPKDTQYF. The CDR3 DNA reads as TGCAGTGCCCCCAAAGATACGCAGTATTTT.

This clone was counted many times. The chain recombines TRBV25-1 with TRBJ1-1, with D unclear. Trimming cost V 2 bases and J 1 base, with 14 bases left between them. This CDR3 has 16 residues. Germline loops: CDR1 MGHDK, CDR2 SYGVNS. The chain's CDR3 is CASSETFRGGNTEAFF. In DNA form, the CDR3 reads TGTGCCAGCAGTGAAACCTTTCGTGGAGGGAACACTGAAGCTTTCTTT.

The V gene is TRBV2, the J gene TRBJ2-7; D unclear. The CDR3 is 13 amino acids. V lost 4 bases, J lost 0 bases, and 7 bases lay in between. Germline CDR1 SNHLY, CDR2 FYNNEI. CDR3 amino acids: CASSVLSSYEQYF. Here the CDR3 DNA reads TGTGCCAGCAGTGTCTTGAGCTCCTACGAGCAGTACTTC.

This rearrangement joins TRBV29-1 to TRBJ2-3; perhaps TRBD1 as D (5 bases). CDR1 and CDR2 from the germline V gene are SQVTM and ANQGSEA. The CDR3 is made up of 15 amino acids. The V end was cut by 1 base, the J end by 6 bases, with 17 bases between. CDR3 in DNA: TGCAGCGTTGAAGGGGTGAAGGGGCCGGGCGATACGCAGTATTTT. Residues: CSVEGVKGPGDTQYF.

The chain uses TRBV2 and TRBJ2-1; D is perhaps TRBD2 (6 bases). CDR3 size: 12 residues. The germline V and J ends were trimmed by 7 bases and 12 bases, with 16 bases remaining between them. Germline values: CDR1 SNHLY, CDR2 FYNNEI. The CDR3 spells CASIIAAQGQFF. CDR3 DNA: TGTGCCAGCATCATAGCGGCCCAGGGGCAGTTCTTC.

The chain carries TRBV6-5 and TRBJ1-3; 9 bases line up with TRBD1. The CDR3 is made up of 16 amino acids. V gave up 3 bases and J gave up 4 bases; unmatched junction bases: 7. The germline V gene has CDR1 MNHEY and CDR2 SVGAGI. CDR3 in DNA: TGTGCCAGCAGTTATATACAGGGGGCGCGGGGAAACACCATATATTTT. Translating gives CASSYIQGARGNTIYF.

The chain is built from TRBV7-8 and TRBJ2-1, with D possibly called TRBD1 or TRBD2 (7 bases each). V was cut by 5 bases and J by 9 bases, with 20 bases left in between. The CDR3 contains 15 residues. Germline CDR1 SGHVS, CDR2 FQNEAQ. The CDR3 spells CASSQGGGGFGEQFF. CDR3 nucleotide sequence: TGTGCCAGCAGCCAGGGGGGGGGCGGCTTTGGTGAGCAGTTCTTC.

The chain joins TRBV9 to TRBJ1-1; no clear D. CDR1 is SGDLS and CDR2 is YYNGEE in the germline V gene. Trimming pared 4 bases from V and 6 bases from J, leaving 13 bases between. There are 13 residues in the CDR3. In DNA form, the CDR3 reads TGTGCCAGCAGCCGTCCCCCTACCCCTGAAGCTTTCTTT. Amino acids: CASSRPPTPEAFF.

The V and J genes are TRBV19 and TRBJ1-5; D is unclear. Germline V lookup: CDR1 LNHDA, CDR2 SQIVND (reference sequence). The V and J ends lost 3 bases and 0 bases respectively, with 9 bases between them. The CDR3 is 15 residues long. CDR3 region: CASSMGFYSNQPQHF. CDR3 DNA: TGTGCCAGTAGTATGGGCTTTTATAGCAATCAGCCCCAGCATTTT.

This rearrangement joins TRBV27 to TRBJ2-5; 10 bases line up with TRBD1. The CDR3 runs to 15 residues. Trimming removed 2 bases from V and 5 bases from J; junction bases left unmatched: 5. CDR1 is MNHEY and CDR2 is SMNVEV in the germline V gene (reference sequence). The CDR3 DNA reads as TGTGCCAGCAGTTTAGACAGGGGGCGCGGGGAGACCCAGTACTTC. Translating gives CASSLDRGRGETQYF.

This clone came up once. The chain links TRBV18 to TRBJ1-5, with 8 bases identical to TRBD1. This CDR3 contains 16 residues. The V and J ends lost 5 bases and 0 bases, in that order; junction bases with no gene match: 6. Germline V gives CDR1 KGHSH, CDR2 LQKENI. The CDR3 region has the DNA TGTGCCAGCTCAATCCGACAGGGGAATAGCAATCAGCCCCAGCATTTT. It specifies CASSIRQGNSNQPQHF.

V is TRBV7-8 and J is TRBJ1-2; 7 bases fit TRBD1. The CDR3 loop spans 13 amino acids. J was trimmed by 7 bases and V by 6 bases; bases with no gene match: 8. Germline V lookup: CDR1 SGHVS, CDR2 FQNEAQ. The DNA of the CDR3 is TGTGCCAGCAGTCGACAGGGTGACTCTGGCTACACCTTC. Amino acids: CASSRQGDSGYTF.

The chain joins TRBV30 to TRBJ2-7; the match to TRBD1 covers 11 bases. CDR3 size: 13 residues. After removal of 6 bases from V and 3 bases from J, the junction contained 4 bases not matched to a gene. Germline CDR1 and CDR2: GTSNPN and SVGIG (reference sequence). The CDR3 here is CACPGQGVYEQYF. Here the CDR3 DNA reads TGTGCCTGTCCGGGACAGGGGGTCTACGAGCAGTACTTC. Full variable domain (outside the CDR3, taken from reference TRBV30 and TRBJ2-7): SQTIHQWPATLVQPVGSPLSLECTVEGTSNPNLYWYRQAAGRGLQLLFYSVGIGQISSEVPQNLSASRPQDRQFILSSKKLLLSDSGFYLCACPGQGVYEQYFGPGTRLTVT.

This chain joins TRBV5-1 and TRBJ2-6; possible D gene TRBD2, 6 bases. Deletions cut 3 bases from V and 2 bases from J, with 9 bases between. Germline loops: CDR1 SGHRS, CDR2 YFSETQ. There are 15 residues in the CDR3. This CDR3 is CASSWGVAGANVLTF. The CDR3 DNA reads TGCGCCAGCAGCTGGGGGGTAGCTGGGGCCAACGTCCTGACTTTC.

The chain is built from TRBV4-2 and TRBJ2-2, with 9 bases aligning to TRBD2. The CDR3 length is 15 residues. Trimming removed 5 bases from V and 5 bases from J; junction bases left unmatched: 6. CDR1 LGHNA and CDR2 YNFKEQ come from the germline V gene. In nucleotides, the CDR3 is TGTGCCAGCAGCGCGGGTAGCGGGGGTACCGGGGAGCTGTTTTTT. Its protein product is CASSAGSGGTGELFF.

The chain employs TRBV6-5 and TRBJ2-7; TRBD1 matches 9 bases. Germline V gene lookup returns CDR1 MNHEY and CDR2 SVGAGI. V was clipped by 7 bases and J by 2 bases; unmatched bases: 6. The CDR3 is made up of 14 amino acids. The CDR3 DNA is TGTGCCAGCACCGAAACAGGGGGCCCCTACGAGCAGTACTTC. Encoded protein: CASTETGGPYEQYF.

The CDR3 here is CASSLGTGDTQYF. The CDR3 coding sequence is TGTGCCAGTAGTCTCGGGACAGGAGATACGCAGTATTTT. The chain is built from TRBV19 and TRBJ2-3; TRBD1 agrees at 8 bases. The CDR3 spans 13 residues. After removal of 5 bases from V and 5 bases from J, the junction contained 3 bases not matched to a gene. Germline V lookup: CDR1 LNHDA, CDR2 SQIVND (reference sequence).

The genes are TRBV9 and TRBJ2-2; D may be TRBD2 (7 bases). V was pared by 4 bases and J by 7 bases, with 17 bases between. CDR3 size: 15 residues. The germline CDR1 and CDR2 sequences are SGDLS and YYNGEE. The CDR3 spells CASSPSGGPIGELFF. CDR3 DNA sequence: TGTGCCAGCAGCCCATCCGGGGGGCCGATCGGGGAGCTGTTTTTT.

The CDR3 protein is CASSLQRNYEQYF. The DNA of the CDR3 is TGTGCCAGCAGTTTACAGAGAAACTACGAGCAGTACTTC. The genes are TRBV6-5 and TRBJ2-7, with unresolved D. V was clipped by 4 bases and J by 3 bases, with 10 bases between them. CDR1 is MNHEY and CDR2 is SVGAGI in the germline V gene. The CDR3 totals 13 residues.